A single T cell receptor (beta chain) is shown here with its context. Its antigen is as yet unknown. The sample comes from a study of T cell repertoires and HLA-DP antigens. Overall study context: DNA input averaged roughly 230 ng in sorted CD137+CD4+ and about 1,200 ng in pre-culture CD4+. Study outcomes and limitations: Naive and memory CD4+ repertoires were not analysed separately.

This CDR3 comprises 14 residues. Primers targeted 54 TRBV and 13 TRBJ segments. TCRdb keeps only in-frame clones here, not all; method: immunoSEQ multiplex PCR. This sample has 75,000 to 90,000 clones, with around 86% found just once. This TCR derives from a man aged 45-65 years in good health and CMV-seronegative. The rearrangement joins TRBV21-1 to TRBJ2-7; TRBD1 is the table's D call and was not checked against the DNA. TRBV21-1 is marked as a pseudogene. Sequencing was performed on CD4+ T cells from PBMCs. The CDR3 DNA reads as TGTGCCAGCAGCCGAACAGGGGTCCATGCCGAGCAGTACTTC. Translated: CASSRTGVHAEQYF.